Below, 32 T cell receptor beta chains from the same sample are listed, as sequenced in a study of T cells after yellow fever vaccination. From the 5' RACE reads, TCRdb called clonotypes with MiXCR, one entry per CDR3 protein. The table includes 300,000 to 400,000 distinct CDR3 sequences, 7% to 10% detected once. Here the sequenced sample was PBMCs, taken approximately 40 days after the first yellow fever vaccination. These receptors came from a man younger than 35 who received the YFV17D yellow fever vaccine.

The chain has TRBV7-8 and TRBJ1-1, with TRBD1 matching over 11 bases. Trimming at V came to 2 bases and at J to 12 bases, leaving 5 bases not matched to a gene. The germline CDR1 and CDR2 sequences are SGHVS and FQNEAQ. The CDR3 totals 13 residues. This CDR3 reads CASSLRDRGLTFF. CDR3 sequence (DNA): TGTGCCAGCAGCTTAAGGGACAGGGGGTTAACTTTCTTT. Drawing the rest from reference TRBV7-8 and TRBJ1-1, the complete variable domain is GAGVSQSPRYKVAKRGQDVALRCDPISGHVSLFWYQQALGQGPEFLTYFQNEAQLDKSGLPSDRFFAERPEGSVSTLKIQRTQQEDSAVYLCASSLRDRGLTFFGQGTRLTVV.

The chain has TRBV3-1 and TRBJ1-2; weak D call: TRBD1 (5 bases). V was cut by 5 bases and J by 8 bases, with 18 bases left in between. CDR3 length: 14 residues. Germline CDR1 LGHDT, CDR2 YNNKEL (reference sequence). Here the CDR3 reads CASSTAGLLVGYTF. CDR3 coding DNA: TGTGCCAGCAGCACCGCAGGGCTGCTGGTCGGCTACACCTTC. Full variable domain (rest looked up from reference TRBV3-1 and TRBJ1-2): DTAVSQTPKYLVTQMGNDKSIKCEQNLGHDTMYWYKQDSKKFLKIMFSYNNKELIINETVPNRFSPKSPDKAHLNLHINSLELGDSAVYFCASSTAGLLVGYTFGSGTRLTVV.

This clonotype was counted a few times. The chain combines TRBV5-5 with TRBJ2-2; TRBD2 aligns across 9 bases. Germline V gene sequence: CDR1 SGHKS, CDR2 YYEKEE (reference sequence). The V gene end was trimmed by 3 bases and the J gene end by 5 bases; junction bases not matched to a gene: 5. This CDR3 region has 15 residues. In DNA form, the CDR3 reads TGTGCCAGCAGCTCTTTTAGCGGGGGTACCGGGGAGCTGTTTTTT. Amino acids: CASSSFSGGTGELFF.

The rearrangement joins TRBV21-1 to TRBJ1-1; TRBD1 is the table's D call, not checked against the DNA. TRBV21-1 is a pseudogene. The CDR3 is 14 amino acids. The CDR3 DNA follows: TGTGCCAGCACCGTCAGGGATATTAACACTGAAGCTTTCTTT. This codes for CASTVRDINTEAFF.

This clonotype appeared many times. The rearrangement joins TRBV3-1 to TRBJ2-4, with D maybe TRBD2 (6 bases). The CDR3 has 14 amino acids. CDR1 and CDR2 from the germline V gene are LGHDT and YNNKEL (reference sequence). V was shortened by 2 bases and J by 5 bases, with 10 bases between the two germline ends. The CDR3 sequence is CASSQWRDENIQYF. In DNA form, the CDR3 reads TGTGCCAGCAGCCAATGGAGGGACGAAAACATTCAGTACTTC. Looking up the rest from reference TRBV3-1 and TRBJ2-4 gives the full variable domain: DTAVSQTPKYLVTQMGNDKSIKCEQNLGHDTMYWYKQDSKKFLKIMFSYNNKELIINETVPNRFSPKSPDKAHLNLHINSLELGDSAVYFCASSQWRDENIQYFGAGTRLSVL.

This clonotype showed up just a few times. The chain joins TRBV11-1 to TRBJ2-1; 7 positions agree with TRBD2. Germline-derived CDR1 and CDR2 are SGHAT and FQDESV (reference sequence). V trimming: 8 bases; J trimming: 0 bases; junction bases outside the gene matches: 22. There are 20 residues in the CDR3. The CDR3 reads CASAPRFVTSLPSSYNEQFF. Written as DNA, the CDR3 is TGTGCCAGCGCCCCCCGTTTTGTGACTAGCTTACCGAGCTCCTACAATGAGCAGTTCTTC.

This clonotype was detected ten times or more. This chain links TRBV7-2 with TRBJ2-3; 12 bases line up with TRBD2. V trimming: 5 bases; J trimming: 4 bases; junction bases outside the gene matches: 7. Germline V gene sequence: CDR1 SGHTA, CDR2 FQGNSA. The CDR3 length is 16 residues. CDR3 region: CASSRTSSGGADTQYF. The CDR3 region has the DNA TGTGCCAGCAGCCGGACCTCTAGCGGGGGGGCAGATACGCAGTATTTT.

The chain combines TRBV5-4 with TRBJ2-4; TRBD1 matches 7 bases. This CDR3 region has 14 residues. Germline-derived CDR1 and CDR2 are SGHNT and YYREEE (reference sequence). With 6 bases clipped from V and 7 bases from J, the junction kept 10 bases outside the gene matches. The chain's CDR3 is CASIFEGARNIQYF. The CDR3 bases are TGTGCCAGCATCTTCGAGGGGGCGAGGAACATTCAGTACTTC. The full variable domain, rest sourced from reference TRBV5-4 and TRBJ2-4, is ETGVTQSPTHLIKTRGQQVTLRCSSQSGHNTVSWYQQALGQGPQFIFQYYREEENGRGNFPPRFSGLQFPNYSSELNVNALELDDSALYLCASIFEGARNIQYFGAGTRLSVL.

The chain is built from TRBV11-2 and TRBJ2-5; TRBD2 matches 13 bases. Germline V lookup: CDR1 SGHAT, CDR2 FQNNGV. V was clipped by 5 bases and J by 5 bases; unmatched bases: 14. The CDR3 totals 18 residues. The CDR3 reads CASSPRTSGGLFRETQYF. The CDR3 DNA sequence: TGTGCCAGCAGCCCTCGGACTAGCGGGGGCCTATTTAGGGAGACCCAGTACTTC.

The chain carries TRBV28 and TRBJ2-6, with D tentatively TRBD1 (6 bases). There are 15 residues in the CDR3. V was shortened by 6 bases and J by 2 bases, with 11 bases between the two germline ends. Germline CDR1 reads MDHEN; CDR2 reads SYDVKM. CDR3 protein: CASRTQGPGANVLTF. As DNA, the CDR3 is TGTGCCAGCAGGACACAGGGCCCTGGGGCCAACGTCCTGACTTTC.

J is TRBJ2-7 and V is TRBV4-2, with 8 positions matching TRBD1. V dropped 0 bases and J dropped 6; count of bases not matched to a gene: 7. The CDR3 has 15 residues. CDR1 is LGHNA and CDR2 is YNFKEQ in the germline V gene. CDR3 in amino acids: CASSQDRTGSFEQYV. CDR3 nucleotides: TGTGCCAGCAGCCAAGATCGGACAGGGAGTTTCGAGCAGTACGTC.

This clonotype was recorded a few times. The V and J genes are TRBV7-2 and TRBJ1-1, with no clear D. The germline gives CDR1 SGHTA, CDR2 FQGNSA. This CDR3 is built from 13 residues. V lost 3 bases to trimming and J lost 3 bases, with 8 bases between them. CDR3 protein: CASSFHSDTEAFF. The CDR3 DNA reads TGTGCCAGCAGCTTTCACTCGGACACTGAAGCTTTCTTT.

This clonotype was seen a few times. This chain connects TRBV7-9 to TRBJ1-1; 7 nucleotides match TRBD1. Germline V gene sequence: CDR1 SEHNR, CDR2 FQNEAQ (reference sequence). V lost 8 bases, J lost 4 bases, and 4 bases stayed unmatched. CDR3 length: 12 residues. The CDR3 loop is CASLRGSTEAFF. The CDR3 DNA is TGTGCCAGCCTCAGGGGGAGCACTGAAGCTTTCTTT.

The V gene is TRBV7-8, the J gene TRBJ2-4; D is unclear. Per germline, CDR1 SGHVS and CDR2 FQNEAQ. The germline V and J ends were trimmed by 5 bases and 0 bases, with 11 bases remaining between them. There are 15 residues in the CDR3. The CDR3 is CASSLTRLAKNIQYF. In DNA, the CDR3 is TGTGCCAGCAGCCTAACGCGGTTAGCCAAAAACATTCAGTACTTC.

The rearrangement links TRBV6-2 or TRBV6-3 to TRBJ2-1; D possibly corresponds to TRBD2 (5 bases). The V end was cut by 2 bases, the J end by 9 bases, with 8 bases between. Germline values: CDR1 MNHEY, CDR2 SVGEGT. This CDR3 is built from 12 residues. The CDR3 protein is CASSYGGSEQFF. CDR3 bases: TGTGCCAGCAGTTACGGAGGTAGTGAGCAGTTCTTC.

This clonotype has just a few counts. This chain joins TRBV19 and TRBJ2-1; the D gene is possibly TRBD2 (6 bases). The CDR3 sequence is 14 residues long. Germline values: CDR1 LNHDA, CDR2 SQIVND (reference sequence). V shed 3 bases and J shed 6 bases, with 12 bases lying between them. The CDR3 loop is CASSIGGAGNEQFF. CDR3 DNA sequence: TGTGCCAGTAGTATCGGCGGGGCGGGCAATGAGCAGTTCTTC.

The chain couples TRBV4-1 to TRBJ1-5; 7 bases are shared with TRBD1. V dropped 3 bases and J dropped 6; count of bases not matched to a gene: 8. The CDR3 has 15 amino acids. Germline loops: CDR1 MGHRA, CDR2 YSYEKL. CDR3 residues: CASSQTTGASQPQHF. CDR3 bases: TGCGCCAGCAGCCAGACAACAGGGGCGAGTCAGCCCCAGCATTTT.

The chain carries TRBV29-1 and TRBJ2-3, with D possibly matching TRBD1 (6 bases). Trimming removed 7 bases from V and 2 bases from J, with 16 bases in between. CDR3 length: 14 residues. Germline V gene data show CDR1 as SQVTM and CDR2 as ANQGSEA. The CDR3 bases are TGCAGCGCCAACCTACAGGGTAACACAGATACGCAGTATTTT. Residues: CSANLQGNTDTQYF.

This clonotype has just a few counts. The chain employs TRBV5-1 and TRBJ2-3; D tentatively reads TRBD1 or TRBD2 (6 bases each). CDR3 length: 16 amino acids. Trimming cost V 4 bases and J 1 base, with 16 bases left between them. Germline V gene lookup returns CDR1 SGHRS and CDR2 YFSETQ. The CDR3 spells CASSPRGAPGTDTQYF. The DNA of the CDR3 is TGCGCCAGCAGCCCAAGGGGGGCCCCCGGCACAGATACGCAGTATTTT.

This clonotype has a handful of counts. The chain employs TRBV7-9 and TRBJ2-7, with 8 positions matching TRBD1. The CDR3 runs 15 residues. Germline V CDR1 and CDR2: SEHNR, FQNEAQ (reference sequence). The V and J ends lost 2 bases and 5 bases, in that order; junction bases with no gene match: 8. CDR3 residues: CASSLSRTGFDEQYF. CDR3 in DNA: TGTGCCAGCAGCTTATCCCGGACAGGGTTCGACGAGCAGTACTTC.

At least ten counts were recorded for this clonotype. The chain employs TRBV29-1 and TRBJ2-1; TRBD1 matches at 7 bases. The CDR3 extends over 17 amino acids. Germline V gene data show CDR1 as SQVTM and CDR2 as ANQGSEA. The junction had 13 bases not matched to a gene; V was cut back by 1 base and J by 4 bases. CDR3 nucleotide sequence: TGCAGCGTTGAAGGGGAAATAGGGGGCGCCGGTTACAATGAGCAGTTCTTC. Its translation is CSVEGEIGGAGYNEQFF.

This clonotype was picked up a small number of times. The CDR3 DNA sequence: TGCGCCAGCAGGGTGTTACTGGGGGAAGACACAGATACGCAGTATTTT. Translated, it gives CASRVLLGEDTDTQYF. The chain recombines TRBV4-1 with TRBJ2-3; D is possibly TRBD1 or TRBD2 (5 bases each). Trimming cost V 6 bases and J 2 bases, with 18 bases left between them. CDR1 MGHRA and CDR2 YSYEKL come from the germline V gene. The CDR3 is 16 amino acids.

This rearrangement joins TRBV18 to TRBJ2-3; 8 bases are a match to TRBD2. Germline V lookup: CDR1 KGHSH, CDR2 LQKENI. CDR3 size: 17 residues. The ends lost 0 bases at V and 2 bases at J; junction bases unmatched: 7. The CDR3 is CASSPPWAGGLTDTQYF. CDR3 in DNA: TGTGCCAGCTCACCACCGTGGGCGGGGGGCCTCACAGATACGCAGTATTTT.

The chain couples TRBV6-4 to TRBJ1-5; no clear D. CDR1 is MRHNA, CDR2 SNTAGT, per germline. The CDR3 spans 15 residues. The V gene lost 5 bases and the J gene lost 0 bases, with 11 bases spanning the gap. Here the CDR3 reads CASSPTVYSNQPQHF. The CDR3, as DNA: TGTGCCAGCAGTCCAACGGTATATAGCAATCAGCCCCAGCATTTT.

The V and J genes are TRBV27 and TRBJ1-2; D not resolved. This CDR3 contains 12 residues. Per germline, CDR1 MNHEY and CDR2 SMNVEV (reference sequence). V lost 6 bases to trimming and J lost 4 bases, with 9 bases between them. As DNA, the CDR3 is TGTGCCAGCAGAGACGTCATCTATGGCTACACCTTC. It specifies CASRDVIYGYTF.

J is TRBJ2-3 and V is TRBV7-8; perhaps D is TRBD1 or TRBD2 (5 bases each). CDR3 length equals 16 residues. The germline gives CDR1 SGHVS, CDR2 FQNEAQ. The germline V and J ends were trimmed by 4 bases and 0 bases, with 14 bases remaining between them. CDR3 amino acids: CASSYRGVTSTDTQYF. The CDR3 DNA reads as TGTGCCAGCAGCTACCGAGGGGTCACTAGCACAGATACGCAGTATTTT.

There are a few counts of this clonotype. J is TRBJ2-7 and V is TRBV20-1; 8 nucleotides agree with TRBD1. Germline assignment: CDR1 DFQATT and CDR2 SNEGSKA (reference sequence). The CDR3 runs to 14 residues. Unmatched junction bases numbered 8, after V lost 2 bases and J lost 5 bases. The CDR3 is CSARLGQVLHEQYF. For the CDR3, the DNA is TGCAGTGCTAGACTGGGACAGGTTTTGCACGAGCAGTACTTC.

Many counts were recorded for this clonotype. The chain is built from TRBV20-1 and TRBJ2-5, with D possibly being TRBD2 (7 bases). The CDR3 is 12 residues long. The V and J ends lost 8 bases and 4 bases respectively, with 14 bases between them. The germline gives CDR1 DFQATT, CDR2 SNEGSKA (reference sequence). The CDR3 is CSPKGGGETQYF. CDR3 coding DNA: TGCAGTCCCAAAGGGGGGGGAGAGACCCAGTACTTC.

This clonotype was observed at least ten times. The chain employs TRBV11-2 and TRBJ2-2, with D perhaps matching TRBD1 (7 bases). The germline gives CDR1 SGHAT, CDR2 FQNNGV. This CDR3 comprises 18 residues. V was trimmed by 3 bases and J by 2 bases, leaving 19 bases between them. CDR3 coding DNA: TGTGCCAGCAGCTTCCAGGGGGGAGGACACCTCAACACCGGGGAGCTGTTTTTT. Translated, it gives CASSFQGGGHLNTGELFF.

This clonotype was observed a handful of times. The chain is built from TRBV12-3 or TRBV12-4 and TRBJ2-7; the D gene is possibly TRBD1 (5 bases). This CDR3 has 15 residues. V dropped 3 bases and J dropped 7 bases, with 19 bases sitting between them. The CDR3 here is CASSLGRASQMEQYF. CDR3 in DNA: TGTGCCAGCAGTTTGGGCAGGGCGAGCCAAATGGAGCAGTACTTC.

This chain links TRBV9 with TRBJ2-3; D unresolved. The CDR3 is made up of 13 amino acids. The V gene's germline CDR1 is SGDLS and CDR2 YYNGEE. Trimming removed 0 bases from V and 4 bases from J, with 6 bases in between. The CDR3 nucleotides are TGTGCCAGCAGCGTAGTAGAGTCAGATACGCAGTATTTT. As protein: CASSVVESDTQYF.

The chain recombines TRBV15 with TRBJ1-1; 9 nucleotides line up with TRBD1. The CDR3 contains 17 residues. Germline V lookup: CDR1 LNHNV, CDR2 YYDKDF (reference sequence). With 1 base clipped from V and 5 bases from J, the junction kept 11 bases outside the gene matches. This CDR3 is CATSRGGTGGAGTEAFF. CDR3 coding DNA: TGTGCCACCAGCAGAGGAGGCACAGGGGGCGCGGGGACTGAAGCTTTCTTT.